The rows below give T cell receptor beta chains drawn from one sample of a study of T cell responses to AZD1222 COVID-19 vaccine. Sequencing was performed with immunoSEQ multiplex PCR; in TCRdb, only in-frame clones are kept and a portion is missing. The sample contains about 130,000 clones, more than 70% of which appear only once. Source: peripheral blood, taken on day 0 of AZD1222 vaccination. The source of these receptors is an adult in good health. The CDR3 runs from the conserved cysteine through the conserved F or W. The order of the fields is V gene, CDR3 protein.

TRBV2,CASRDLAGKDEQFF
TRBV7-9,CATWGSNYGYTF
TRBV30,CAWRLAGGYNEQFF
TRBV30,CAWGGKGTGSPLGEQYF
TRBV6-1,CASSALPSGRAEEQFF
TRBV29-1,CSVGHSTNEKLFF
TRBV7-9,CASSLDIYTGELFF
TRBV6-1,CASSELPRAAQYF
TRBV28,CASSLLGGDTEAFF
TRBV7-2,CASSSRQASSYNSPLHF